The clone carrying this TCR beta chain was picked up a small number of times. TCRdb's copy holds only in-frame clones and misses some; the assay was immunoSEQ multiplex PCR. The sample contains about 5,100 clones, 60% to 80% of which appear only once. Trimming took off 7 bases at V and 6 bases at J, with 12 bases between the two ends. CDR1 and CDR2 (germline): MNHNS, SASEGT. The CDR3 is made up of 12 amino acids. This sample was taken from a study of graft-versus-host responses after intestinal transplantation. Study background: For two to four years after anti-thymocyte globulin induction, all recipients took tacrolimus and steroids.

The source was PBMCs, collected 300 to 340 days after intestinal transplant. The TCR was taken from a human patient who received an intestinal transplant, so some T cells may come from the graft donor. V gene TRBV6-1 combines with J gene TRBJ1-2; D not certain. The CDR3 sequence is CASTEREDGYTF. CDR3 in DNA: TGTGCCAGCACGGAGCGGGAGGATGGCTACACCTTC.